Each of the 5 T cell receptor beta chains below was sequenced from the same sample in a study of blood T cell repertoires in COVID-19. Method: immunoSEQ multiplex PCR; TCRdb's copy keeps in-frame clones and lacks some. This table has roughly 270,000 clones, approximately 85% appearing once. The specimen was peripheral blood. These receptors came from a man in his fifties with active or convalescent COVID-19.

This rearrangement joins TRBV19 to TRBJ1-4; possible D gene TRBD1, 5 bases. The CDR3 is 16 amino acids. V dropped 2 bases and J dropped 5 bases, with 15 bases sitting between them. Germline lookup yields CDR1 LNHDA and CDR2 SQIVND (reference sequence). The CDR3 here is CASSIRGNRGNEKLFF. The CDR3 DNA reads as TGTGCCAGTAGTATAAGGGGAAATCGAGGAAATGAAAAACTGTTTTTT.

This chain links TRBV5-1 with TRBJ2-1; 12 bases are a match to TRBD2. The CDR3 is 15 amino acids. Germline V gives CDR1 SGHRS, CDR2 YFSETQ. Losses at the gene ends were 2 bases for V and 6 bases for J; bases not matched to a gene: 3. The CDR3 reads CASSLLAGGVNEQFF. The CDR3 DNA follows: TGCGCCAGCAGCTTACTAGCGGGAGGTGTCAATGAGCAGTTCTTC.

The chain carries TRBV12-5 and TRBJ2-7, with unresolved D. V lost 0 bases to trimming and J lost 2 bases, with 5 bases between them. CDR3 length: 13 residues. Germline V gene sequence: CDR1 LGHNT, CDR2 FRNRAP. CDR3 sequence (DNA): TGTGCTAGTGGTTTGGTAGAGACCTACGAGCAGTACTTC. Translation gives CASGLVETYEQYF. The entire variable domain, with the rest obtained from reference TRBV12-5 and TRBJ2-7, is as follows: DARVTQTPRHKVTEMGQEVTMRCQPILGHNTVFWYRQTMMQGLELLAYFRNRAPLDDSGMPKDRFSAEMPDATLATLKIQPSEPRDSAVYFCASGLVETYEQYFGPGTRLTVT.

The J gene is TRBJ1-6, the V gene TRBV28; 9 nucleotides line up with TRBD1. Germline CDR1 is MDHEN and CDR2 is SYDVKM. The CDR3 totals 16 residues. Trimming removed 6 bases from V and 7 bases from J; junction bases left unmatched: 10. CDR3 in amino acids: CASRHTGGLGNSPLHF. CDR3 coding DNA: TGTGCCAGCAGGCATACAGGGGGCCTCGGAAATTCACCCCTCCACTTT.

The chain employs TRBV6-5 and TRBJ2-7; D might be TRBD1 (5 bases). The germline CDR1 and CDR2 sequences are MNHEY and SVGAGI. The CDR3 runs to 13 residues. V was cut by 6 bases and J by 1 base, with 10 bases left in between. This CDR3 reads CASSQTESYEQYF. In DNA, the CDR3 is TGTGCCAGCAGCCAGACAGAGTCCTACGAGCAGTACTTC.